A single sample gave rise to the 30 T cell receptor beta chains below, sequenced in a study of T cell responses to AZD1222 COVID-19 vaccine. Measured with immunoSEQ multiplex PCR; TCRdb has only the in-frame clones, and not every one. The sample holds 200,000 or so clones, 75% to 90% seen once. The specimen comprised peripheral blood, sampled on day 0 of MenACWY control vaccination. The source is an adult in good health.

The genes are TRBV5-6 and TRBJ1-1; no reliable D call. This CDR3 contains 12 residues. CDR1 and CDR2 (germline): SGHDT, YYEEEE. V was cut by 3 bases and J by 1 base, with 4 bases left in between. The CDR3 nucleotides are TGTGCCAGCAGCTGGCCGAACACTGAAGCTTTCTTT. Translated: CASSWPNTEAFF.

The genes are TRBV4-3 and TRBJ1-2; D might be TRBD1 (6 bases). V lost 0 bases and J 0 bases, leaving 8 bases between the germline ends. Germline V lookup: CDR1 LGHNA, CDR2 YSLEER. The CDR3 contains 15 residues. CDR3 DNA sequence: TGCGCCAGCAGCCAAGATGAGGGGGCTAACTATGGCTACACCTTC. Protein: CASSQDEGANYGYTF.

The rearrangement links TRBV9 to TRBJ2-1; D might be TRBD2 (7 bases). Trimming removed 0 bases at V and 0 bases at J, with 10 bases between. Germline V gene data show CDR1 as SGDLS and CDR2 as YYNGEE. This CDR3 is built from 16 residues. CDR3 region: CASSVAGGLSYNEQFF. DNA of the CDR3: TGTGCCAGCAGCGTAGCCGGGGGGCTCTCCTACAATGAGCAGTTCTTC.

The chain is built from TRBV28 and TRBJ1-2; D perhaps matches TRBD1 (6 bases). The germline V gene encodes CDR1 MDHEN and CDR2 SYDVKM. Trimming stripped 8 bases from V and 0 bases from J, with 10 bases between. The CDR3 has 13 amino acids. CDR3 loop: CASSRGPNYGYTF. The CDR3 region has the DNA TGTGCCAGCTCTCGGGGGCCTAACTATGGCTACACCTTC.

The gene calls are TRBV30 and TRBJ1-2; 8 bases align to TRBD1. The CDR3 spans 12 residues. The trim removed 6 bases at V and 7 bases at J, leaving 7 bases unmatched. Germline-derived CDR1 and CDR2 are GTSNPN and SVGIG (reference sequence). CDR3 nucleotides: TGTGCCTGCCCTCAGGGGGCGAGTGGCTACACCTTC. Amino acid sequence: CACPQGASGYTF.

The CDR3: CSGNFQETQYF. The CDR3 DNA reads TGCAGTGGGAACTTCCAAGAGACCCAGTACTTC. The V and J genes are TRBV20-1 and TRBJ2-5; D unclear. The V gene's germline CDR1 is DFQATT and CDR2 SNEGSKA (reference sequence). The CDR3 totals 11 residues. V shed 7 bases and J shed 1 base, with 7 bases lying between them.

The CDR3 sequence: CASSWLPGQGTSYEQYF. DNA for the CDR3: TGCGCCAGCAGCTGGCTACCGGGACAGGGTACCTCCTACGAGCAGTACTTC. V gene TRBV5-1 combines with J gene TRBJ2-7; TRBD1 matches 9 bases. CDR3 length: 17 residues. Germline CDR1 and CDR2: SGHRS and YFSETQ. V was clipped by 3 bases and J by 0 bases; unmatched bases: 10.

A single count supports this clone. The rearrangement joins TRBV14 to TRBJ1-1, with a possible D match to TRBD1 (6 bases). Germline CDR1 reads SGHDN; CDR2 reads FVKESK. Between the trimmed V and J ends, which lost 0 bases and 2 bases, there was a span of 16 bases. The CDR3 totals 17 residues. In DNA, the CDR3 is TGTGCCAGCAGCCAAGATTTCCCTATGACAGGAAACACTGAAGCTTTCTTT. It yields the protein CASSQDFPMTGNTEAFF.

The V and J genes are TRBV3-1 (or the pseudogene TRBV3-2) and TRBJ1-6; D is uncertain. V lost 1 base to trimming and J lost 12 bases, with 13 bases between them. The CDR3 loop spans 14 amino acids. The V gene's germline CDR1 is LGHDT and CDR2 YNNKEL (reference sequence). The CDR3 DNA sequence: TGTGCCAGCAGCCAAGGCGGCAGTCTTGAACCCCTCCACTTT. Translated, it gives CASSQGGSLEPLHF.

This chain connects TRBV11-2 to TRBJ2-1; TRBD1 matches at 7 bases. This CDR3 is built from 15 residues. The junction had 5 bases not matched to a gene; V was cut back by 1 base and J by 5 bases. Germline V gene lookup returns CDR1 SGHAT and CDR2 FQNNGV. CDR3 amino acids: CASSLAGTDHNEQFF. Here the CDR3 DNA reads TGTGCCAGCAGCTTAGCGGGGACAGACCACAATGAGCAGTTCTTC.

The chain has TRBV5-1 and TRBJ2-1; the match to TRBD2 covers 12 bases. The CDR3 has 14 amino acids. CDR1 SGHRS and CDR2 YFSETQ come from the germline V gene. V shed 7 bases, J shed 9 bases, and the junction held 8 bases outside the gene matches. The chain's CDR3 is CASAGTSGRVEQFF. The CDR3 DNA reads as TGCGCCAGCGCGGGGACTAGCGGGCGGGTTGAGCAGTTCTTC.

A few counts support this clone. This rearrangement joins TRBV6-4 to TRBJ1-4; D gene ambiguous. Germline V gene data show CDR1 as MRHNA and CDR2 as SNTAGT. This CDR3 has 13 residues. Between the trimmed V and J ends, which lost 3 bases and 1 base, there was a span of 3 bases. The CDR3 sequence is CASSEETNEKLFF. The CDR3 DNA reads as TGTGCCAGCAGTGAGGAAACTAATGAAAAACTGTTTTTT.

The chain uses TRBV24-1 and TRBJ2-1; no clear D gene. CDR1 is KGHDR, CDR2 SFDVKD, per germline. This CDR3 spans 13 amino acids. V lost 3 bases and J 8 bases, leaving 10 bases between the germline ends. CDR3 coding DNA: TGTGCCACCAGTGATACCGACACCGATGAGCAGTTCTTC. Its protein is CATSDTDTDEQFF.

In DNA, the CDR3 is TGTGCCAGCAGTCGGGGGGGATACGAGCAGTACTTC. It specifies CASSRGGYEQYF. The genes are TRBV7-9 and TRBJ2-7, with 8 bases that match TRBD2. The CDR3 is 12 residues long. After removal of 6 bases from V and 4 bases from J, the junction contained 2 bases not matched to a gene. Germline CDR1 and CDR2: SEHNR and FQNEAQ (reference sequence).

V usage is TRBV30 and J usage is TRBJ1-2, with D unclear. Germline CDR1 and CDR2: GTSNPN and SVGIG (reference sequence). V lost 2 bases, J lost 2 bases, and 9 bases lay in between. CDR3 size: 13 residues. CDR3 loop: CAWSKGENYGYTF. The DNA of the CDR3 is TGTGCCTGGAGTAAGGGAGAAAACTATGGCTACACCTTC.

The rearrangement joins TRBV29-1 to TRBJ1-4, with 8 bases lining up with TRBD1. The CDR3 sequence is 11 residues long. The germline CDR1 and CDR2 sequences are SQVTM and ANQGSEA. Germline trimming cut 7 bases from V and 17 bases from J; bases unmatched to any gene: 12. Here the CDR3 reads CSAATPGQAFF. The CDR3 region has the DNA TGCAGCGCCGCCACCCCGGGACAGGCCTTTTTT.

V usage is TRBV7-9 and J usage is TRBJ2-7; no reliable D call. Trimming took 0 bases from V and 2 from J, leaving 8 bases between them. Germline-derived CDR1 and CDR2 are SEHNR and FQNEAQ (reference sequence). This CDR3 has 14 amino acids. CDR3 sequence: CASSLAGDPYEQYF. CDR3 coding DNA: TGTGCCAGCAGCTTAGCAGGAGACCCCTACGAGCAGTACTTC.

The V gene is TRBV7-9, the J gene TRBJ1-6; D ambiguous. V was cut by 2 bases and J by 3 bases, with 5 bases left in between. Germline V gives CDR1 SEHNR, CDR2 FQNEAQ (reference sequence). This CDR3 has 14 amino acids. The CDR3 loop reads CASSLNDYNSPLHF. The CDR3 DNA reads TGTGCCAGCAGCTTAAATGACTATAATTCACCCCTCCACTTT. Full variable domain (missing parts from reference TRBV7-9 and TRBJ1-6): DTGVSQNPRHKITKRGQNVTFRCDPISEHNRLYWYRQTLGQGPEFLTYFQNEAQLEKSRLLSDRFSAERPKGSFSTLEIQRTEQGDSAMYLCASSLNDYNSPLHFGNGTRLTVT.

The rearrangement links TRBV11-2 to TRBJ2-2; D not certain. The V end lost 6 bases, the J end lost 4 bases, and 12 bases lay between the germline ends. This CDR3 is 14 amino acids long. Germline V lookup: CDR1 SGHAT, CDR2 FQNNGV. CDR3 amino acids: CASRVILGTGELFF. In nucleotides, the CDR3 is TGTGCCAGCAGGGTTATACTGGGCACCGGGGAGCTGTTTTTT.

The chain couples TRBV3-1 (or the pseudogene TRBV3-2) to TRBJ1-1, with TRBD1 matching 9 bases. Per the germline V gene, CDR1 is LGHDT and CDR2 is YNNKEL (reference sequence). V trimming: 6 bases; J trimming: 8 bases; junction bases outside the gene matches: 7. The CDR3 consists of 13 residues. CDR3 residues: CASSLGQGTEAFF. CDR3 DNA sequence: TGTGCCAGCAGTCTTGGACAGGGGACCGAAGCTTTCTTT.

The rearrangement links TRBV30 to TRBJ2-3; no clear D. Deletions cut 0 bases from V and 2 bases from J, with 6 bases between. The germline V gene has CDR1 GTSNPN and CDR2 SVGIG (reference sequence). This CDR3 spans 13 amino acids. CDR3 sequence: CAWSVDNTDTQYF. CDR3 DNA sequence: TGTGCCTGGAGTGTGGATAACACAGATACGCAGTATTTT. Filled out from reference TRBV30 and TRBJ2-3, the complete variable domain reads SQTIHQWPATLVQPVGSPLSLECTVEGTSNPNLYWYRQAAGRGLQLLFYSVGIGQISSEVPQNLSASRPQDRQFILSSKKLLLSDSGFYLCAWSVDNTDTQYFGPGTRLTVL.

The chain employs TRBV9 and TRBJ2-1, with 7 nucleotides matching TRBD2. Trimming cost V 0 bases and J 4 bases; bases outside gene matches: 7. Germline values: CDR1 SGDLS, CDR2 YYNGEE. The CDR3 has 16 residues. The chain's CDR3 is CASSVVERGEYNEQFF. CDR3 in DNA: TGTGCCAGCAGCGTAGTGGAGCGGGGCGAATACAATGAGCAGTTCTTC.

J is TRBJ1-5 and V is TRBV6-2 or TRBV6-3; no clear D. Trimming stripped 5 bases from V and 0 bases from J, with 8 bases between. Germline V gene lookup returns CDR1 MNHEY and CDR2 SVGEGT. This CDR3 has 14 amino acids. The CDR3 region has the DNA TGTGCCAGCAGTCAGGCTTATAGCAATCAGCCCCAGCATTTT. Its protein product is CASSQAYSNQPQHF.

The J gene is TRBJ2-2, the V gene TRBV5-1; 8 bases agree with TRBD1. Looked up from germline, CDR1 is SGHRS and CDR2 is YFSETQ. The V and J ends lost 2 bases and 4 bases, in that order; junction bases with no gene match: 4. This CDR3 is built from 15 residues. The chain's CDR3 is CASSFGQGVTGELFF. CDR3 coding DNA: TGCGCCAGCAGCTTCGGACAGGGTGTCACCGGGGAGCTGTTTTTT.

The rearrangement links TRBV9 to TRBJ2-7; TRBD2 is a possible D gene (5 bases). Germline V gene lookup returns CDR1 SGDLS and CDR2 YYNGEE. The CDR3 loop spans 14 amino acids. V dropped 4 bases and J dropped 2 bases, with 13 bases sitting between them. CDR3 residues: CASSIDLGAYEQYF. The CDR3 nucleotides are TGTGCCAGCAGCATAGACTTGGGAGCCTACGAGCAGTACTTC.

Concerning this clone itself: The same CDR3 also results from other DNA sequences found in this sample. The chain couples TRBV18 to TRBJ2-5; 8 bases align to TRBD1. The CDR3 totals 15 residues. Germline-derived CDR1 and CDR2 are KGHSH and LQKENI. With V trimmed by 3 bases and J by 0 bases, 3 bases remained unmatched. As DNA, the CDR3 is TGTGCCAGCTCACCCCGGACAGGGAACCAAGAGACCCAGTACTTC. It specifies CASSPRTGNQETQYF. The full variable domain, its missing parts supplied by reference TRBV18 and TRBJ2-5, is NAGVMQNPRHLVRRRGQEARLRCSPMKGHSHVYWYRQLPEEGLKFMVYLQKENIIDESGMPKERFSAEFPKEGPSILRIQQVVRGDSAAYFCASSPRTGNQETQYFGPGTRLLVL.

This chain joins TRBV5-1 and TRBJ2-3; 9 nucleotides match TRBD2. V lost 5 bases and J lost 6; bases outside the gene matches: 10. Per the germline V gene, CDR1 is SGHRS and CDR2 is YFSETQ. The CDR3 runs to 15 residues. Written as DNA, the CDR3 is TGCGCCAGCAGGGGTTTCGCGGGGGGGCAGGATACGCAGTATTTT. Protein product: CASRGFAGGQDTQYF.

The sample holds a few counts of this clone. The gene calls are TRBV10-3 and TRBJ1-2; perhaps TRBD1 as D (6 bases). The germline V gene has CDR1 ENHRY and CDR2 SYGVKD. The V end lost 5 bases, the J end lost 5 bases, and 18 bases lay between the germline ends. The CDR3 sequence is 15 residues long. CDR3 protein: CAISTQGGNVYGYTF. The CDR3 DNA is TGTGCCATCAGTACCCAAGGGGGAAACGTTTATGGCTACACCTTC.

This sequence joins TRBV7-3 and TRBJ2-7; D ambiguous. Germline CDR1 reads SGHTA; CDR2 reads FQGTGA. CDR3 length equals 13 residues. Trimming left V 2 bases short and J 4 bases short, with 9 bases between. CDR3 DNA: TGTGCCAGCAGCTTACACCCGGGTTACGAGCAGTACTTC. Its translation: CASSLHPGYEQYF.

The chain employs TRBV6-4 and TRBJ2-1; a possible D gene is TRBD1 (5 bases). This CDR3 has 14 amino acids. Germline loops: CDR1 MRHNA, CDR2 SNTAGT. Trimming shortened V by 5 bases and J by 0 bases, and 8 bases separated the two germline ends. The CDR3 sequence is CASSLDSSYNEQFF. The CDR3 DNA reads TGTGCCAGCAGTCTTGACAGCTCCTACAATGAGCAGTTCTTC.